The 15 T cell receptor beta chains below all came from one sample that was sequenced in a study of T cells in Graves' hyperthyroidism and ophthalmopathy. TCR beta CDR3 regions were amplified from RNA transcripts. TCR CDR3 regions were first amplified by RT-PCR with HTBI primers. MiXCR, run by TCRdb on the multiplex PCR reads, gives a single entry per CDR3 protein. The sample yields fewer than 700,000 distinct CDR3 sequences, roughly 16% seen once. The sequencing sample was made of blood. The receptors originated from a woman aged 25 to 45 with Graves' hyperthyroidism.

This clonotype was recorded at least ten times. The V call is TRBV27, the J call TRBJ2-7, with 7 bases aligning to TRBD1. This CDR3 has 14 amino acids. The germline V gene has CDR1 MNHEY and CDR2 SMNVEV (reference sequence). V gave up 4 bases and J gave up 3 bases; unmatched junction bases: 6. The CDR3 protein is CASSWYRGGYEQYF. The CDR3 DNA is TGTGCCAGCAGTTGGTACAGGGGTGGCTACGAGCAGTACTTC.

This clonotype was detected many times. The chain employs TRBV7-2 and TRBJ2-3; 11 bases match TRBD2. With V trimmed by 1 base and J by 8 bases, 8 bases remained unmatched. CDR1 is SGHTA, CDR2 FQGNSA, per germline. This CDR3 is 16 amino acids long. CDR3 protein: CASSLGVAGGRRTQYF. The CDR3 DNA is TGTGCCAGCAGCTTAGGGGTAGCGGGAGGGCGGCGTACGCAGTATTTT.

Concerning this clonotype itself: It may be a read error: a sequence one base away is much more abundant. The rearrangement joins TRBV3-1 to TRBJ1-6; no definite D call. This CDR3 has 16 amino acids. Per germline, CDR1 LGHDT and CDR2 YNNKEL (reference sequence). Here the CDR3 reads CACSSYGNTNNSPLHF. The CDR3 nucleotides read TGTGCCTGCAGTTCATATGGGAACACGAATAATTCACCCCTCCACTTT.

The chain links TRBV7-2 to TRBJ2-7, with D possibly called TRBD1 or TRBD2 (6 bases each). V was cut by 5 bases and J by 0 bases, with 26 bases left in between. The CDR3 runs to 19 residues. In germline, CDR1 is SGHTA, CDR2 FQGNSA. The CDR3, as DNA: TGTGCCAGCAGCCTCAGACAGGCTCTAATGGGACTGCACTCCTACGAGCAGTACTTC. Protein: CASSLRQALMGLHSYEQYF.

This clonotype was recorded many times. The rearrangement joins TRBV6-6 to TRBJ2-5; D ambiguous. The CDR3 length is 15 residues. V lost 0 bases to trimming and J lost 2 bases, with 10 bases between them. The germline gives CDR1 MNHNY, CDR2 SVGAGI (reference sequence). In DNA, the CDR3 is TGTGCCAGCAGTTACTCGACGGCTACTCAAGAGACCCAGTACTTC. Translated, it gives CASSYSTATQETQYF.

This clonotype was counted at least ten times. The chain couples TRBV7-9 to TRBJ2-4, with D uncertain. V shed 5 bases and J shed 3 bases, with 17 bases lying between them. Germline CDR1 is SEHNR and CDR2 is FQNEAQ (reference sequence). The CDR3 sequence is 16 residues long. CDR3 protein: CASSPRLPRDKNIQYF. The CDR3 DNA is TGTGCCAGCAGCCCCCGACTCCCAAGGGACAAAAACATTCAGTACTTC.

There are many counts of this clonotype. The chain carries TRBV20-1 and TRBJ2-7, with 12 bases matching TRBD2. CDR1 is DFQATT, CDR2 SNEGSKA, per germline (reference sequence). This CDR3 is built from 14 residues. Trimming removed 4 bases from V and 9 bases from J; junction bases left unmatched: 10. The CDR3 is CSAIVSSGGGRQYF. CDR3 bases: TGCAGTGCTATTGTATCTAGCGGGGGGGGTAGGCAGTACTTC.

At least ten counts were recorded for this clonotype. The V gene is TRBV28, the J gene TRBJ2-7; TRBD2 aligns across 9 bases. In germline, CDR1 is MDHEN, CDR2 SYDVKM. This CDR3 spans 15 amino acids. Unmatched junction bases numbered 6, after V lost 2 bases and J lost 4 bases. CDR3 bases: TGTGCCAGCAGTTTAGCGGGAGGGCCGGGTTACGAGCAGTACTTC. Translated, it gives CASSLAGGPGYEQYF.

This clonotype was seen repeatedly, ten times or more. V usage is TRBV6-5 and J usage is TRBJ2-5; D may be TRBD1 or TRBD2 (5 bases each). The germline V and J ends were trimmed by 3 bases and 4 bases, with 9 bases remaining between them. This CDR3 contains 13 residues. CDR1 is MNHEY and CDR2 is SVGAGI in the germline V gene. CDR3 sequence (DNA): TGTGCCAGCAGTTATGGGACGGGAGAGACCCAGTACTTC. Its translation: CASSYGTGETQYF.

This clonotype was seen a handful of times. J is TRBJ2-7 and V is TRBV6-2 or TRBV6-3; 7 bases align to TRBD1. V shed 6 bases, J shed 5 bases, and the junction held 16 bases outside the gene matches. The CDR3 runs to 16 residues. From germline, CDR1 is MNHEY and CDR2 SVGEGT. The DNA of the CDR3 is TGTGCCAGCAGCCTATTCGACAGGGTCGACGGAGACGAGCAGTACTTC. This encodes CASSLFDRVDGDEQYF.

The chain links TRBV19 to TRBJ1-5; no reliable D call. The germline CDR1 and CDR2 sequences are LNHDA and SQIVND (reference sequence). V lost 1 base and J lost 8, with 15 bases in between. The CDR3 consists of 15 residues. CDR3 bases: TGTGCCAGTAGTATAGGCGACCTCCTAGGTGAGCCCCAGCATTTT. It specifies CASSIGDLLGEPQHF.

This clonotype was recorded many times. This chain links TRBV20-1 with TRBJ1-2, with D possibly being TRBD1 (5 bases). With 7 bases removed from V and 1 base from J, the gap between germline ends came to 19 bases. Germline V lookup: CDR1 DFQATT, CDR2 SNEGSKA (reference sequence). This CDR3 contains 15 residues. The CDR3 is CSVPGADTSNYGYTF. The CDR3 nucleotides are TGCAGTGTTCCCGGGGCAGATACTAGTAACTATGGCTACACCTTC.

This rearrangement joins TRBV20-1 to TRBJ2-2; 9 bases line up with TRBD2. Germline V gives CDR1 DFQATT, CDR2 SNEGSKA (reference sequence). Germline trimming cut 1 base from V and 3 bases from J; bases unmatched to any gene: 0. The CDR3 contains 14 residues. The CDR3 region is CSARGGRDTGELFF. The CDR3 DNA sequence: TGCAGTGCTAGAGGCGGGAGGGACACCGGGGAGCTGTTTTTT.

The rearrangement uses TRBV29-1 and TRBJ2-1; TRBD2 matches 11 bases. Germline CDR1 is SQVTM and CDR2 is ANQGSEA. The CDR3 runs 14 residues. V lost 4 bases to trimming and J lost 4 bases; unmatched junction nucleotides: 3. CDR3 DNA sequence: TGCAGCGTTGTGGGACTAGCGGAATACAATGAGCAGTTCTTC. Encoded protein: CSVVGLAEYNEQFF.

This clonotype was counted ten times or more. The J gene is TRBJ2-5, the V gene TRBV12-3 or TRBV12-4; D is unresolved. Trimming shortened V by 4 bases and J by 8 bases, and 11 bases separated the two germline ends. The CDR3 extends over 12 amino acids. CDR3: CASSSMRGTQYF. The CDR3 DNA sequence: TGTGCCAGCAGTTCAATGCGAGGTACCCAGTACTTC.